These 24 T cell receptor beta chains originate from one sample sequenced in a study of CD8 T cells in Susac syndrome. Random hexamers primed reverse transcription of 0.5 to 1 ug RNA. One entry per CDR3 protein results from TCRdb running MiXCR on the immunoSEQ multiplex PCR reads. The sample holds about 160,000 distinct CDR3 sequences, around 93% seen once. Sequences were obtained from CD4+ T cells from PBMCs. Every receptor here comes from a human donor in good health.

The V call is TRBV7-3, the J call TRBJ2-1; TRBD2 matches 10 bases. The germline V gene has CDR1 SGHTA and CDR2 FQGTGA. V lost 5 bases and J lost 6; bases outside the gene matches: 7. There are 15 residues in the CDR3. The CDR3 spells CASSPGRLAGNEQFF. The CDR3 DNA is TGTGCCAGCAGCCCAGGGAGACTAGCGGGCAATGAGCAGTTCTTC.

V and J are TRBV29-1 and TRBJ2-3; a weak D match, TRBD2 (6 bases). The CDR3 extends over 14 amino acids. Germline CDR1 is SQVTM and CDR2 is ANQGSEA. V lost 4 bases, J lost 4 bases, and 15 bases lay in between. CDR3 residues: CSVVSGGRADTQYF. CDR3 DNA: TGCAGCGTTGTTAGCGGCGGACGGGCAGATACGCAGTATTTT.

The rearrangement uses TRBV5-1 and TRBJ2-2; 7 nucleotides align to TRBD1. The CDR3 covers 15 residues. Germline-derived CDR1 and CDR2 are SGHRS and YFSETQ. After removal of 4 bases from V and 0 bases from J, the junction contained 3 bases not matched to a gene. CDR3 sequence: CASSLQGTNTGELFF. As DNA, the CDR3 is TGCGCCAGCAGCCTACAGGGGACGAACACCGGGGAGCTGTTTTTT.

The chain is built from TRBV5-1 and TRBJ2-7; 9 nucleotides agree with TRBD1. The V gene's germline CDR1 is SGHRS and CDR2 YFSETQ. J lost 3 bases, V lost 4 bases, and 8 bases had no gene match. CDR3 size: 15 residues. CDR3 loop: CASSPFGTGNYEQYF. CDR3 in DNA: TGCGCCAGCAGCCCATTCGGGACAGGGAACTACGAGCAGTACTTC.

The chain uses TRBV20-1 and TRBJ2-5, with 13 bases identical to TRBD2. The V gene end was trimmed by 6 bases and the J gene end by 5 bases; junction bases not matched to a gene: 6. Germline V lookup: CDR1 DFQATT, CDR2 SNEGSKA (reference sequence). CDR3 length: 14 residues. CDR3 sequence: CSAPTSGGAETQYF. The CDR3 coding sequence is TGCAGTGCGCCAACTAGCGGGGGGGCCGAGACCCAGTACTTC.

The chain employs TRBV2 and TRBJ1-1; the D is unclear. The CDR3 is made up of 11 amino acids. CDR1 and CDR2 from the germline V gene are SNHLY and FYNNEI. V lost 6 bases and J 3 bases, leaving 5 bases between the germline ends. CDR3 DNA: TGTGCCAGCAGCTACGACACTGAAGCTTTCTTT. Its protein is CASSYDTEAFF. Full variable domain (outside the CDR3, taken from reference TRBV2 and TRBJ1-1): EPEVTQTPSHQVTQMGQEVILRCVPISNHLYFYWYRQILGQKVEFLVSFYNNEISEKSEIFDDQFSVERPDGSNFTLKIRSTKLEDSAMYFCASSYDTEAFFGQGTRLTVV.

V gene TRBV6-1 combines with J gene TRBJ1-2; tentative D call: TRBD1 (6 bases). The CDR3 covers 13 residues. The V gene lost 4 bases and the J gene lost 5 bases, with 11 bases spanning the gap. Germline V lookup: CDR1 MNHNS, CDR2 SASEGT. The DNA of the CDR3 is TGTGCCAGCAGTGCGGGGGCGGATTATGGCTACACCTTC. Translating gives CASSAGADYGYTF.

The rearrangement links TRBV6-5 to TRBJ1-2; D uncertain. V gave up 4 bases and J gave up 5 bases, with 14 bases separating them. Germline loops: CDR1 MNHEY, CDR2 SVGAGI. This CDR3 is built from 14 residues. The CDR3 DNA reads TGTGCCAGCAGTTTCGAGGCAGCAACTTATGGCTACACCTTC. It codes for CASSFEAATYGYTF.

V gene TRBV12-3 or TRBV12-4 combines with J gene TRBJ1-5; D not resolved. V lost 7 bases and J lost 6, with 16 bases in between. The CDR3 runs to 14 residues. The CDR3 sequence: CASTTGIGGQPQHF. Here the CDR3 DNA reads TGTGCCAGCACCACGGGGATCGGCGGTCAGCCCCAGCATTTT.

V and J are TRBV4-1 and TRBJ1-1; TRBD1 is a possible D gene (6 bases). Germline V CDR1 and CDR2: MGHRA, YSYEKL. This CDR3 comprises 14 residues. V lost 4 bases to trimming and J lost 6 bases, with 15 bases between them. CDR3 bases: TGCGCCAGCAGCCCGACAGGTCCCCTAGCTGAAGCTTTCTTT. Its translation: CASSPTGPLAEAFF.

The chain couples TRBV6-2 or TRBV6-3 to TRBJ2-7; no clear D. V lost 4 bases to trimming and J lost 2 bases, with 9 bases between them. Germline-derived CDR1 and CDR2 are MNHEY and SVGEGT. The CDR3 is 13 residues long. The CDR3 sequence: CASSFSAPYEQYF. CDR3 nucleotides: TGTGCCAGCAGTTTCAGTGCCCCCTACGAGCAGTACTTC.

The chain links TRBV4-1 to TRBJ2-5, with a weak D call TRBD1 (5 bases). CDR3 length: 14 residues. Trimming stripped 4 bases from V and 5 bases from J, with 14 bases between. CDR1 MGHRA and CDR2 YSYEKL come from the germline V gene. The CDR3 DNA reads TGCGCCAGCAGCCCCGGCAGGGTGCGGGAGACCCAGTACTTC. Protein product: CASSPGRVRETQYF.

The chain links TRBV19 to TRBJ2-5; possible D gene TRBD2, 5 bases. This CDR3 contains 14 residues. From germline, CDR1 is LNHDA and CDR2 SQIVND (reference sequence). V lost 2 bases, J lost 5 bases, and 12 bases lay in between. The CDR3 DNA reads TGTGCCAGTAGTATATCCCTCCGAGGGGAGACCCAGTACTTC. Protein sequence: CASSISLRGETQYF.

V is TRBV7-2 and J is TRBJ2-2; TRBD1 or TRBD2 may be the D gene (5 bases each). This CDR3 has 14 residues. Germline values: CDR1 SGHTA, CDR2 FQGNSA. V lost 0 bases and J 5 bases, leaving 7 bases between the germline ends. The CDR3 DNA follows: TGTGCCAGCAGCTTAGCTGAGGGGACCGGGGAGCTGTTTTTT. As protein: CASSLAEGTGELFF.

This sequence joins TRBV9 and TRBJ2-2; TRBD2 matches at 8 bases. Germline V CDR1 and CDR2: SGDLS, YYNGEE. The ends lost 0 bases at V and 3 bases at J; junction bases unmatched: 7. The CDR3 runs 17 residues. This CDR3 reads CASSVDWRGAHTGELFF. The CDR3 nucleotides are TGTGCCAGCAGCGTAGATTGGCGGGGGGCGCACACCGGGGAGCTGTTTTTT.

The rearrangement joins TRBV19 to TRBJ1-1; D gene ambiguous. Germline values: CDR1 LNHDA, CDR2 SQIVND (reference sequence). This CDR3 contains 13 residues. Trimming left V 7 bases short and J 1 base short, with 10 bases between. CDR3 amino acids: CASMYRRNTEAFF. CDR3 DNA sequence: TGTGCCAGTATGTACAGAAGGAACACTGAAGCTTTCTTT.

The V call is TRBV28, the J call TRBJ1-4; D unclear. CDR1 is MDHEN, CDR2 SYDVKM, per germline. The V end was cut by 7 bases, the J end by 11 bases, with 17 bases between. The CDR3 length is 13 residues. The CDR3, as DNA: TGTGCCAGCAAATTGGGGTCAGAAAGGAAACTGTTTTTT. It is translated as CASKLGSERKLFF.

In its sample, this clonotype was seen once. This chain links TRBV12-3 or TRBV12-4 with TRBJ1-1; no clear D. The CDR3 spans 15 residues. Trimming shortened V by 5 bases and J by 1 base, and 14 bases separated the two germline ends. For the CDR3, the DNA is TGTGCCAGCAGTCCCCCGTCAGGTTGGAACACTGAAGCTTTCTTT. Its translation is CASSPPSGWNTEAFF.

The chain carries TRBV25-1 and TRBJ1-4; no clear D gene. The germline V gene encodes CDR1 MGHDK and CDR2 SYGVNS. V was shortened by 3 bases and J by 8 bases, with 19 bases between the two germline ends. CDR3 size: 16 residues. In nucleotides, the CDR3 is TGTGCCAGCAGTGATGTTTCGGCGCCTACCGGGGAAAAACTGTTTTTT. As protein: CASSDVSAPTGEKLFF.

The chain recombines TRBV7-9 with TRBJ2-7; D is unresolved. V lost 3 bases and J 5 bases, leaving 5 bases between the germline ends. The CDR3 extends over 11 amino acids. Germline V gene data show CDR1 as SEHNR and CDR2 as FQNEAQ (reference sequence). The CDR3 sequence is CASSFEDEQYF. In nucleotides, the CDR3 is TGTGCCAGCAGCTTTGAGGACGAGCAGTACTTC.

The chain is built from TRBV5-1 and TRBJ2-5; 12 bases are a match to TRBD2. The germline CDR1 and CDR2 sequences are SGHRS and YFSETQ. The CDR3 contains 16 residues. With V trimmed by 2 bases and J by 3 bases, 5 bases remained unmatched. CDR3 coding DNA: TGCGCCAGCAGCTTCGGACTAGCGGGGAAGGAAGAGACCCAGTACTTC. Its protein product is CASSFGLAGKEETQYF.

The chain joins TRBV6-5 to TRBJ2-7, with D perhaps matching TRBD1 (6 bases). In germline, CDR1 is MNHEY, CDR2 SVGAGI. The CDR3 totals 18 residues. Trimming stripped 0 bases from V and 2 bases from J, with 20 bases between. The CDR3 DNA follows: TGTGCCAGCAGTTACTCGATAATCACCGGGACATCGACCTACGAGCAGTACTTC. Translated, it gives CASSYSIITGTSTYEQYF.

The rearrangement links TRBV3-1 to TRBJ2-3, with D unresolved. V lost 4 bases to trimming and J lost 4 bases, with 9 bases between them. This CDR3 is built from 13 residues. The germline V gene has CDR1 LGHDT and CDR2 YNNKEL (reference sequence). The chain's CDR3 is CASSPNAADTQYF. CDR3 in DNA: TGTGCCAGCAGCCCAAACGCCGCAGATACGCAGTATTTT.

This clonotype was detected only once. The rearrangement uses TRBV27 and TRBJ1-1; the D gene is possibly TRBD1 (5 bases). Germline CDR1 is MNHEY and CDR2 is SMNVEV (reference sequence). The CDR3 is 16 amino acids. V dropped 5 bases and J dropped 2 bases, with 18 bases sitting between them. CDR3 sequence reads: CASSPWQGRGNTEAFF. The CDR3 DNA reads as TGTGCCAGCAGTCCTTGGCAGGGACGGGGAAACACTGAAGCTTTCTTT.